Shown below are 18 T cell receptor beta chains from a single sample sequenced in a study of cytomegalovirus exposure and HLA in healthy donors. Here immunoSEQ multiplex PCR was the method, and the copy in TCRdb shows in-frame clones only, minus some. The sample records 200,000 to 250,000 clones, around 86% being singletons. The sequencing sample was made of PBMCs. The receptors originated from a woman younger than 30 in good health and CMV-seropositive.

The V call is TRBV7-9, the J call TRBJ2-5; the D is unclear. The ends were cut back, 4 bases at V and 3 bases at J, with 3 bases in the middle. This CDR3 is built from 11 residues. CDR1 and CDR2 from the germline V gene are SEHNR and FQNEAQ (reference sequence). CDR3 amino acids: CASSYKETQYF. DNA for the CDR3: TGTGCCAGCAGCTATAAAGAGACCCAGTACTTC. The variable domain in full, completed from reference TRBV7-9 and TRBJ2-5, reads DTGVSQNPRHKITKRGQNVTFRCDPISEHNRLYWYRQTLGQGPEFLTYFQNEAQLEKSRLLSDRFSAERPKGSFSTLEIQRTEQGDSAMYLCASSYKETQYFGPGTRLLVL.

This chain uses TRBV12-5 with TRBJ1-5, with D perhaps TRBD1 (6 bases). Germline CDR1 reads LGHNT; CDR2 reads FRNRAP. V was shortened by 5 bases and J by 0 bases, with 11 bases between the two germline ends. The CDR3 is 15 amino acids. The CDR3 DNA follows: TGTGCTAGTGGTCGAGAGGGGGATAGCAATCAGCCCCAGCATTTT. As protein: CASGREGDSNQPQHF. The full variable domain, in which reference TRBV12-5 and TRBJ1-5 provide the parts outside the CDR3, is DARVTQTPRHKVTEMGQEVTMRCQPILGHNTVFWYRQTMMQGLELLAYFRNRAPLDDSGMPKDRFSAEMPDATLATLKIQPSEPRDSAVYFCASGREGDSNQPQHFGDGTRLSIL.

J is TRBJ1-2 and V is TRBV2; 10 bases align to TRBD1. The germline V gene has CDR1 SNHLY and CDR2 FYNNEI. Unmatched junction bases numbered 8, after V lost 3 bases and J lost 4 bases. The CDR3 loop spans 16 amino acids. The CDR3 nucleotides are TGTGCCAGCAGTGAGAGAGGGACAGGGGTCCTCTATGGCTACACCTTC. Translating it yields CASSERGTGVLYGYTF. The full variable domain, its missing parts supplied by reference TRBV2 and TRBJ1-2, is EPEVTQTPSHQVTQMGQEVILRCVPISNHLYFYWYRQILGQKVEFLVSFYNNEISEKSEIFDDQFSVERPDGSNFTLKIRSTKLEDSAMYFCASSERGTGVLYGYTFGSGTRLTVV.

The rearrangement uses TRBV29-1 and TRBJ2-1; 7 nucleotides match TRBD2. J was trimmed by 3 bases and V by 7 bases; bases with no gene match: 18. The CDR3 is made up of 17 amino acids. From germline, CDR1 is SQVTM and CDR2 ANQGSEA. The CDR3 DNA sequence: TGCAGCGCCGGAGGCCAGCGGGACGGGGGAGGCTACAATGAGCAGTTCTTC. This encodes CSAGGQRDGGGYNEQFF.

V is TRBV29-1 and J is TRBJ2-5; maybe TRBD1 (6 bases). The V gene lost 3 bases and the J gene lost 1 base, with 15 bases spanning the gap. The CDR3 has 15 amino acids. Germline values: CDR1 SQVTM, CDR2 ANQGSEA. CDR3 DNA: TGCAGCGTTGAGCCGACAACAGGGTCCCAAGAGACCCAGTACTTC. It codes for CSVEPTTGSQETQYF.

The J gene is TRBJ2-1, the V gene TRBV27; D might be TRBD2 (5 bases). Per the germline V gene, CDR1 is MNHEY and CDR2 is SMNVEV (reference sequence). The CDR3 loop spans 12 amino acids. Trimming shortened V by 8 bases and J by 5 bases, and 10 bases separated the two germline ends. The CDR3 DNA is TGTGCCAGCGGACTGGTGGACAATGAGCAGTTCTTC. Translated: CASGLVDNEQFF.

This clone came up once. The V and J genes are TRBV27 and TRBJ1-5, with D unclear. The CDR3 has 14 amino acids. Per the germline V gene, CDR1 is MNHEY and CDR2 is SMNVEV (reference sequence). V lost 6 bases and J lost 0, with 9 bases in between. CDR3 region: CASRAVYSNQPQHF. As DNA, the CDR3 is TGTGCCAGCAGGGCAGTTTATAGCAATCAGCCCCAGCATTTT.

CDR3 residues: CASRSGNQPQHF. In DNA form, the CDR3 reads TGTGCCAGCAGGTCCGGGAATCAGCCCCAGCATTTT. The rearrangement uses TRBV6-6 and TRBJ1-5; no clear D gene. From germline, CDR1 is MNHNY and CDR2 SVGAGI (reference sequence). This CDR3 contains 12 residues. The V end lost 6 bases, the J end lost 4 bases, and 7 bases lay between the germline ends.

The gene calls are TRBV11-2 and TRBJ2-2; 9 bases are a match to TRBD1. Germline V lookup: CDR1 SGHAT, CDR2 FQNNGV. V shed 4 bases, J shed 7 bases, and the junction held 7 bases outside the gene matches. The CDR3 consists of 15 residues. CDR3 protein: CASSSLQGAIGELFF. For the CDR3, the DNA is TGTGCCAGCAGCTCGTTACAGGGGGCAATCGGGGAGCTGTTTTTT.

The chain uses TRBV27 and TRBJ2-2; 14 nucleotides match TRBD2. V shed 1 base and J 10 bases; nucleotides not matched to a gene: 8. Germline CDR1 reads MNHEY; CDR2 reads SMNVEV (reference sequence). This CDR3 has 17 amino acids. This CDR3 is CASSLLAGLAGVAELFF. CDR3 bases: TGTGCCAGCAGTTTATTGGCGGGACTAGCGGGAGTCGCGGAGCTGTTTTTT.

The rearrangement uses TRBV7-6 and TRBJ2-7, with 9 bases lining up with TRBD1. The CDR3 is 14 residues long. From germline, CDR1 is SGHVS and CDR2 FNYEAQ. V lost 4 bases and J lost 2; bases outside the gene matches: 3. The CDR3 sequence is CASSSRQGAYEQYF. CDR3 nucleotide sequence: TGTGCCAGCAGCTCCCGACAGGGGGCCTACGAGCAGTACTTC.

This chain joins TRBV28 and TRBJ2-7; maybe TRBD2 (6 bases). CDR1 is MDHEN and CDR2 is SYDVKM in the germline V gene. CDR3 size: 13 residues. The V gene lost 5 bases and the J gene lost 2 bases, with 10 bases spanning the gap. The CDR3 region has the DNA TGTGCCAGCAGTGGTGGCGGGACCTACGAGCAGTACTTC. Its translation is CASSGGGTYEQYF.

This rearrangement joins TRBV6-5 to TRBJ2-1, with 7 bases aligning to TRBD2. Germline assignment: CDR1 MNHEY and CDR2 SVGAGI. The V and J ends lost 2 bases and 0 bases, in that order; junction bases with no gene match: 1. The length of the CDR3 is 15 residues. Here the CDR3 reads CASSYGGSSYNEQFF. The CDR3 nucleotides are TGTGCCAGCAGTTACGGCGGGAGCTCCTACAATGAGCAGTTCTTC.

V gene TRBV27 combines with J gene TRBJ2-1; 9 bases fit TRBD1. J was trimmed by 8 bases and V by 4 bases; bases with no gene match: 0. Germline CDR1 MNHEY, CDR2 SMNVEV (reference sequence). The CDR3 extends over 12 amino acids. The DNA for the CDR3 is TGTGCCAGCAGTTACAGGGGGCATGAGCAGTTCTTC. Amino acids: CASSYRGHEQFF.

V and J are TRBV28 and TRBJ2-3; 8 bases map to TRBD2. Trimming took 4 bases from V and 10 from J; bases not matched to a gene: 10. Germline V gene sequence: CDR1 MDHEN, CDR2 SYDVKM. The CDR3 has 14 residues. The CDR3 DNA reads as TGTGCCAGCAGTTCGCCCGAAAGCGGGAGAGCGCAGTATTTT. It specifies CASSSPESGRAQYF.

The sample holds one count of this clone. The J gene is TRBJ2-7, the V gene TRBV7-9; no definite D call. CDR3 size: 12 residues. V lost 6 bases to trimming and J lost 0 bases, with 6 bases between them. Germline lookup yields CDR1 SEHNR and CDR2 FQNEAQ (reference sequence). CDR3: CASSFLSYEQYF. In nucleotides, the CDR3 is TGTGCCAGCAGTTTTCTCTCCTACGAGCAGTACTTC. Variable domain in full (rest from reference TRBV7-9 and TRBJ2-7): DTGVSQNPRHKITKRGQNVTFRCDPISEHNRLYWYRQTLGQGPEFLTYFQNEAQLEKSRLLSDRFSAERPKGSFSTLEIQRTEQGDSAMYLCASSFLSYEQYFGPGTRLTVT.

The V call is TRBV2, the J call TRBJ1-2; 9 nucleotides align to TRBD1. The V gene end was trimmed by 4 bases and the J gene end by 8 bases; junction bases not matched to a gene: 11. This CDR3 spans 15 amino acids. The germline CDR1 and CDR2 sequences are SNHLY and FYNNEI. The DNA for the CDR3 is TGTGCCAGCAGTGTACTGAGGACAGGGGAGGACGGCTACACCTTC. Its translation: CASSVLRTGEDGYTF.

CDR3 amino acids: CASSPDRWNTEAFF. The CDR3 DNA reads TGTGCCAGCAGTCCAGACAGGTGGAACACTGAAGCTTTCTTT. The rearrangement links TRBV28 to TRBJ1-1; D possibly corresponds to TRBD1 (6 bases). This CDR3 comprises 14 residues. Trimming shortened V by 5 bases and J by 1 base, and 11 bases separated the two germline ends. Germline V gene lookup returns CDR1 MDHEN and CDR2 SYDVKM. Looking up the rest from reference TRBV28 and TRBJ1-1 gives the full variable domain: DVKVTQSSRYLVKRTGEKVFLECVQDMDHENMFWYRQDPGLGLRLIYFSYDVKMKEKGDIPEGYSVSREKKERFSLILESASTNQTSMYLCASSPDRWNTEAFFGQGTRLTVV.